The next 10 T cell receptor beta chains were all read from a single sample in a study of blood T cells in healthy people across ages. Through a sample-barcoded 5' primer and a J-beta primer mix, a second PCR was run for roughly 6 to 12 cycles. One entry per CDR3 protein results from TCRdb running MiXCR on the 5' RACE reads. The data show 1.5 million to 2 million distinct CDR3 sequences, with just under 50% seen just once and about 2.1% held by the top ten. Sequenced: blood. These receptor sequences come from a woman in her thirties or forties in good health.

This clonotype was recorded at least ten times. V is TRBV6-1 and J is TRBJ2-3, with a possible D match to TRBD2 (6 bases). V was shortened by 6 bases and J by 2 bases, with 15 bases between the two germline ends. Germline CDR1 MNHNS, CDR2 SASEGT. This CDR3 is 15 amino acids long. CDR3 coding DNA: TGTGCCAGCAGCCCCCGTACGGGAGTCACAGATACGCAGTATTTT. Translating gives CASSPRTGVTDTQYF.

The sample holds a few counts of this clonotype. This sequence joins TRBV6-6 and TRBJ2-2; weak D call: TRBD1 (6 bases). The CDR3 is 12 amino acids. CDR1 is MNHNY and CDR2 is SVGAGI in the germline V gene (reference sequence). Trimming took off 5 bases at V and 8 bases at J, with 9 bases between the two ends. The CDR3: CASSPQGGELFF. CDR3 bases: TGTGCCAGCAGTCCCCAGGGGGGGGAGCTGTTTTTT.

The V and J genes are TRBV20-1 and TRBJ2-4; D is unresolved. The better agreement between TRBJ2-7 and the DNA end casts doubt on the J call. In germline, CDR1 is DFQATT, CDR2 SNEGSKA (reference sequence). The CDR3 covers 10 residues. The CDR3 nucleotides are TGCAGTGCCAAGGATGACGAGCAGTACTTC. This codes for CSAKDDEQYF.

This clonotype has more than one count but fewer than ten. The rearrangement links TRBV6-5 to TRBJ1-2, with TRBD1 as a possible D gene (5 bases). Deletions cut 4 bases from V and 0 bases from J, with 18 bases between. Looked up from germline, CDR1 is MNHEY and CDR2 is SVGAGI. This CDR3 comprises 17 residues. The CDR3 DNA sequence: TGTGCCAGCAGTTTCCGATCGGATCCAGGGACTAACTATGGCTACACCTTC. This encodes CASSFRSDPGTNYGYTF.

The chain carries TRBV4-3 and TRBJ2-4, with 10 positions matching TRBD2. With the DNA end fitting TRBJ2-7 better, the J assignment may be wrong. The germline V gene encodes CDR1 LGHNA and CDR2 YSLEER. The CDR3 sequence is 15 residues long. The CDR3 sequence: CASSLGRTSGHEQYF. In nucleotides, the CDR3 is TGCGCCAGCAGCCTTGGGAGGACTAGCGGTCACGAGCAGTACTTC.

The CDR3 bases are TGTGCCAGCAGTCGTCACGACAGAGCAACTAATGAAAAACTGTTTTTT. Translation gives CASSRHDRATNEKLFF. The chain has TRBV6-5 and TRBJ1-4; weak D call: TRBD1 (5 bases). The germline CDR1 and CDR2 sequences are MNHEY and SVGAGI. The ends were cut back, 5 bases at V and 0 bases at J, with 13 bases in the middle. The CDR3 extends over 16 amino acids.

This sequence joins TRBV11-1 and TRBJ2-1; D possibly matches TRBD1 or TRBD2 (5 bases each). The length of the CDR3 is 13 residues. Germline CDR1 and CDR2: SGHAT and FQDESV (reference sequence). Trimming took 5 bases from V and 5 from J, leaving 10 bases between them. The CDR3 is CASSALGDNEQFF. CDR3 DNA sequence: TGTGCCAGCAGCGCCTTGGGGGACAATGAGCAGTTCTTC.

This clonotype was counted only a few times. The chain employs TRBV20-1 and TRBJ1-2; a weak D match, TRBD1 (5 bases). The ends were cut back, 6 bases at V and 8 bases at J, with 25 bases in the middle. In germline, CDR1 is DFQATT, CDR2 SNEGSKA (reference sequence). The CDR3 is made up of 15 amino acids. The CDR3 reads CSARPWDGGEHGYTF. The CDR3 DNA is TGCAGTGCGCGACCCTGGGACGGGGGAGAGCACGGCTACACCTTC.

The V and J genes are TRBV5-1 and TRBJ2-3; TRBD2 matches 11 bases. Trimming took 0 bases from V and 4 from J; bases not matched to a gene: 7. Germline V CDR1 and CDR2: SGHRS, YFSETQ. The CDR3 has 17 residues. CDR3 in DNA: TGCGCCAGCAGCTTGGCGTCTAGCGGGGGGAGTGCAGATACGCAGTATTTT. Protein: CASSLASSGGSADTQYF.

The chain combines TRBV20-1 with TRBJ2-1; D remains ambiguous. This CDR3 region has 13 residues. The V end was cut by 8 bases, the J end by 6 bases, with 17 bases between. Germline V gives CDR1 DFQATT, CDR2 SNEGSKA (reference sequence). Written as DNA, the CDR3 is TGCAGTCCGCTTAGGGTAGCCGGCAATGAGCAGTTCTTC. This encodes CSPLRVAGNEQFF.